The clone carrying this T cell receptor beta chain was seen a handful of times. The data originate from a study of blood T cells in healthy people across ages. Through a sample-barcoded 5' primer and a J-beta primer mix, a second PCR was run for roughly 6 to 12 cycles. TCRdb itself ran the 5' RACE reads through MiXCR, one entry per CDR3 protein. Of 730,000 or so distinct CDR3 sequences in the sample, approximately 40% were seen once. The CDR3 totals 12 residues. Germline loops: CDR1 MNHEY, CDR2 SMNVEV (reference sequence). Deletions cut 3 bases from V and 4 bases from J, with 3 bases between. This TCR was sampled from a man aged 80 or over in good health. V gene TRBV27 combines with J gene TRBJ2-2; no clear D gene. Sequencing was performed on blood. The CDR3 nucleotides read TGTGCCAGCAGTTTTGGCACCGGGGAGCTGTTTTTT. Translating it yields CASSFGTGELFF.